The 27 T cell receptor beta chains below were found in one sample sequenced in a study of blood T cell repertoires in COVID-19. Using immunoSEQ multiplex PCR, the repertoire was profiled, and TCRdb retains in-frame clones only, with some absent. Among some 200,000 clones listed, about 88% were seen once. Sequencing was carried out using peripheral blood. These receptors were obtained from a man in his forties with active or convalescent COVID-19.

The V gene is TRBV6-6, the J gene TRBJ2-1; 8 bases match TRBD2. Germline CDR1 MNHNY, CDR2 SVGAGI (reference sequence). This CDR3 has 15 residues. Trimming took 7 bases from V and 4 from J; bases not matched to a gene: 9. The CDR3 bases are TGTGCCAGCAATGGGGGGACTAGTTCTTACAATGAGCAGTTCTTC. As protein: CASNGGTSSYNEQFF.

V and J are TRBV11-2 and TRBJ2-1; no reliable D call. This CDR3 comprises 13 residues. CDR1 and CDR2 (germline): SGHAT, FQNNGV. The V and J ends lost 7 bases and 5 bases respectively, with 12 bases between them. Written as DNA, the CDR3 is TGTGCCAGCAAAAGCGAAAGCAACAATGAGCAGTTCTTC. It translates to CASKSESNNEQFF.

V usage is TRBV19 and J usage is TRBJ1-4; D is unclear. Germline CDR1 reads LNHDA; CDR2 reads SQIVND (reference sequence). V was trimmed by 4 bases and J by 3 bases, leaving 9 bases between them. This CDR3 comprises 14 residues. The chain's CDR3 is CASSTEAANEKLFF. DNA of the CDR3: TGTGCCAGTAGTACGGAGGCGGCTAATGAAAAACTGTTTTTT.

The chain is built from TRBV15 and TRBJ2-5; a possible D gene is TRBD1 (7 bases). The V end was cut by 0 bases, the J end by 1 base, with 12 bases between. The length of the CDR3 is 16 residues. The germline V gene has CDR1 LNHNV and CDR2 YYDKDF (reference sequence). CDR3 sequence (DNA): TGTGCCACCAGCAGAGATTGGGGGGACAGCCAAGAGACCCAGTACTTC. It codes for CATSRDWGDSQETQYF.

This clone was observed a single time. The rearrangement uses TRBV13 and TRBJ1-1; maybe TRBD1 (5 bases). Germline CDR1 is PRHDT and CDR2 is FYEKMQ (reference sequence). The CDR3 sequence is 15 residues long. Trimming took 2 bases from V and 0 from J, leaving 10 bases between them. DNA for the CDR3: TGTGCCAGCAGCTTAACCTCAGGGATGAACACTGAAGCTTTCTTT. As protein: CASSLTSGMNTEAFF.

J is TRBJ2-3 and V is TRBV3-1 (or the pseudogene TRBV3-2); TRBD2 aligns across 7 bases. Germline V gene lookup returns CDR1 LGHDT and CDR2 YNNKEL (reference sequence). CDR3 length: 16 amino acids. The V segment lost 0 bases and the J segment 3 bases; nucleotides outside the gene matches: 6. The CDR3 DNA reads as TGTGCCAGCAGCCAAGATTTGCGGGGAGGGACAGATACGCAGTATTTT. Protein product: CASSQDLRGGTDTQYF.

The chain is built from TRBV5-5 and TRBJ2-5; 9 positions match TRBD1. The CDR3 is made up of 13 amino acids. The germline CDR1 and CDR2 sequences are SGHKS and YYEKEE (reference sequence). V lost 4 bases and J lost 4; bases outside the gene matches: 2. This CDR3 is CASSQTGGETQYF. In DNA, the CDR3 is TGTGCCAGCAGCCAGACAGGGGGAGAGACCCAGTACTTC.

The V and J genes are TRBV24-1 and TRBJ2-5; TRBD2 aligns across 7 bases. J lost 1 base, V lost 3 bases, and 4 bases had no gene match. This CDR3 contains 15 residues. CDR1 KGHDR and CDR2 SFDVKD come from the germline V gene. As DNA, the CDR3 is TGTGCCACCAGTGATCCAGCGGGGTCCCAAGAGACCCAGTACTTC. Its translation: CATSDPAGSQETQYF.

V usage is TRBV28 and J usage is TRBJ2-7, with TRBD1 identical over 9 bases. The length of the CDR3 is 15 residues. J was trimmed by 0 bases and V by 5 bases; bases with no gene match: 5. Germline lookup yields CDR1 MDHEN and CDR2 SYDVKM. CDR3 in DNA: TGTGCCAGCAGTCCCGGGACAGGGTTCTCCTACGAGCAGTACTTC. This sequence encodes CASSPGTGFSYEQYF.

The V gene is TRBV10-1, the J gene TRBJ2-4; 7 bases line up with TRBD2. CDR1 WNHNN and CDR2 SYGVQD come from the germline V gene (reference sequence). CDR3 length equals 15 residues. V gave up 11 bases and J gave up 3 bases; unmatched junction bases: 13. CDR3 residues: CAGGMCKRGKNIQYF. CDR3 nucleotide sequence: TGCGCCGGTGGGATGTGTAAGCGGGGCAAAAACATTCAGTACTTC.

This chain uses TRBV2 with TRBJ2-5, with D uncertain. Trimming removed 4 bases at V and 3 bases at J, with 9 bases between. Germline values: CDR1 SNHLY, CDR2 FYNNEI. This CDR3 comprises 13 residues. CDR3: CASSAEIEETQYF. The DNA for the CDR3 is TGTGCCAGCAGTGCAGAAATTGAAGAGACCCAGTACTTC.

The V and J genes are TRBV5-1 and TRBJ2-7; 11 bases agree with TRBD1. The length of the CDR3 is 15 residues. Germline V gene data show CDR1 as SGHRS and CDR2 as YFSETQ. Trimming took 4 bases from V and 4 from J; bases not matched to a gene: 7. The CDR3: CASSRTGGDNYEQYF. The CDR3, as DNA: TGCGCCAGCAGCAGGACAGGGGGCGACAATTACGAGCAGTACTTC.

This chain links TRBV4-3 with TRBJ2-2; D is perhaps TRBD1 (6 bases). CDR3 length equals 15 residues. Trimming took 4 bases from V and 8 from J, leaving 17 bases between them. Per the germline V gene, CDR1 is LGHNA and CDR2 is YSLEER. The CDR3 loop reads CASSRFSGELGELFF. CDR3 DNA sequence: TGCGCCAGCAGCCGTTTTTCAGGGGAACTGGGGGAGCTGTTTTTT.

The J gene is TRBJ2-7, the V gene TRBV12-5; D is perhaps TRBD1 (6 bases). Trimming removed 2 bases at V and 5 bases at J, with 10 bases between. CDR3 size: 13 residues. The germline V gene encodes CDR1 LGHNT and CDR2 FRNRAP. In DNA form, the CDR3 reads TGTGCTAGTGGTTTGATCACAGGGAACGAGCAGTACTTC. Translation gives CASGLITGNEQYF.

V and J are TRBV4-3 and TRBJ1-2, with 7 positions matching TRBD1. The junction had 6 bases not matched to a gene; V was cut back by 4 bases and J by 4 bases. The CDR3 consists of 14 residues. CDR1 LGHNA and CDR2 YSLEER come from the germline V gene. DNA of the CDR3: TGCGCCAGCAGCCCGGACAGGTCCCCCTATGGCTACACCTTC. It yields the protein CASSPDRSPYGYTF.

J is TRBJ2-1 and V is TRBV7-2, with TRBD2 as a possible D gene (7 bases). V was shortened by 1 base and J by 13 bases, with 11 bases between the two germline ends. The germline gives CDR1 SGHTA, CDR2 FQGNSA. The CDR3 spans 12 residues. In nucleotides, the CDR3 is TGTGCCAGCAGCTTAGGGGGGGGGCGCCAGTTCTTC. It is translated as CASSLGGGRQFF.

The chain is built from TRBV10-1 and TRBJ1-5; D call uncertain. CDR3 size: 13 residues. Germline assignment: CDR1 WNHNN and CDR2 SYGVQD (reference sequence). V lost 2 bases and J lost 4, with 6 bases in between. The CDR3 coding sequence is TGCGCCAGCAGTGAGGGCAGTAATCAGCCCCAGCATTTT. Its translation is CASSEGSNQPQHF.

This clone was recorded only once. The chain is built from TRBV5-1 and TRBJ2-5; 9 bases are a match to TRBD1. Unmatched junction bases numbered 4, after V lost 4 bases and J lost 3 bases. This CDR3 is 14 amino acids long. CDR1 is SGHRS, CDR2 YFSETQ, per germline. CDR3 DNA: TGCGCCAGCAGCACCGGGACAGGGAAAGAGACCCAGTACTTC. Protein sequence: CASSTGTGKETQYF.

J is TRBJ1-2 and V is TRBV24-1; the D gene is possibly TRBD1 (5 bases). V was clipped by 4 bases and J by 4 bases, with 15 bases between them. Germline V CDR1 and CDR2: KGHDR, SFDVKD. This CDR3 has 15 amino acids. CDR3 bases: TGTGCCACCAGTGACCCCTCGGGGGAGGGCTATGGCTACACCTTC. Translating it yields CATSDPSGEGYGYTF.

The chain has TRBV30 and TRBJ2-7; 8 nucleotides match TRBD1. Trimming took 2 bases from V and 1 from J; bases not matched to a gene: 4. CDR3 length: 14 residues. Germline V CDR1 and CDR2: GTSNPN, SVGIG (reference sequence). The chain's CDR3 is CAWSFRTGSYEQYF. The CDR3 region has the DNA TGTGCCTGGAGTTTCCGGACAGGGTCCTACGAGCAGTACTTC.

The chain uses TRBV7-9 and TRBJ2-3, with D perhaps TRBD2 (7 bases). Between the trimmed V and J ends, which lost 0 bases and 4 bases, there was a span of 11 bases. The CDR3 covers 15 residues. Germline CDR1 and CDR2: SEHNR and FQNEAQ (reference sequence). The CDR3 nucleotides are TGTGCCAGCAGCTTAGCGGGGGGGCTGCCAGATACGCAGTATTTT. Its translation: CASSLAGGLPDTQYF.

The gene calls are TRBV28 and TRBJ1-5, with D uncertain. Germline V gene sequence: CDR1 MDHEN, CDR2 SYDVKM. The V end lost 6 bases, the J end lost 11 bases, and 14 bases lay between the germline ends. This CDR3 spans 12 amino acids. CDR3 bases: TGTGCCAGCAGGGTTAGGTCCGAGGCCCAGCATTTT. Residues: CASRVRSEAQHF.

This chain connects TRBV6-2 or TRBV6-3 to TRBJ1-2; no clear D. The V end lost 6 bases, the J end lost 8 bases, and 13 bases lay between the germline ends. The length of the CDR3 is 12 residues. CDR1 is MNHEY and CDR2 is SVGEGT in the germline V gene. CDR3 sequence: CASSRATRGYTF. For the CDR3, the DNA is TGTGCCAGCAGCCGGGCAACCCGCGGCTACACCTTC.

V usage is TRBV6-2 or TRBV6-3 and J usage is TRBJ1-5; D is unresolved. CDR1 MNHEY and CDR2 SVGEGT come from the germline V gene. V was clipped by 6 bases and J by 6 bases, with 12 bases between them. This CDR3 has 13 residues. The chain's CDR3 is CASSSLQLQPQHF. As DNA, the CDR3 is TGTGCCAGCAGCTCCTTACAGCTTCAGCCCCAGCATTTT.

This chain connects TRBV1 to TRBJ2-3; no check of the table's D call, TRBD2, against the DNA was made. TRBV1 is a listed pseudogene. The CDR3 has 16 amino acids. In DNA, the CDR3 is TGCACCAGCAGCCCCATCCGAGCGGGGGGCCGAGATACGCAGTATTTT. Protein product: CTSSPIRAGGRDTQYF.

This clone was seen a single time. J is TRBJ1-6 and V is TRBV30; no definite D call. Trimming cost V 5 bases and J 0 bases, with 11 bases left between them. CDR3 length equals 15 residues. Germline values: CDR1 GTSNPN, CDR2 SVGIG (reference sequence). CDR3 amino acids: CAWGGLSSYNSPLHF. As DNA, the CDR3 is TGTGCCTGGGGAGGACTGAGCTCCTATAATTCACCCCTCCACTTT.

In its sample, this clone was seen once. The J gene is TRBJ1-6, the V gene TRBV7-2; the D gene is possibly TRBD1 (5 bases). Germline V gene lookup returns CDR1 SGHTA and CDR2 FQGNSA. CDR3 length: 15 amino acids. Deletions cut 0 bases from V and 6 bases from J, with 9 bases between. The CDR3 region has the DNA TGTGCCAGCAGCTTAGCTGGCGGGGCTAATTCACCCCTCCACTTT. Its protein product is CASSLAGGANSPLHF. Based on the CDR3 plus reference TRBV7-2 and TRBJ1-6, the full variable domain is GAGVSQSPSNKVTEKGKDVELRCDPISGHTALYWYRQSLGQGLEFLIYFQGNSAPDKSGLPSDRFSAERTGGSVSTLTIQRTQQEDSAVYLCASSLAGGANSPLHFGNGTRLTVT.